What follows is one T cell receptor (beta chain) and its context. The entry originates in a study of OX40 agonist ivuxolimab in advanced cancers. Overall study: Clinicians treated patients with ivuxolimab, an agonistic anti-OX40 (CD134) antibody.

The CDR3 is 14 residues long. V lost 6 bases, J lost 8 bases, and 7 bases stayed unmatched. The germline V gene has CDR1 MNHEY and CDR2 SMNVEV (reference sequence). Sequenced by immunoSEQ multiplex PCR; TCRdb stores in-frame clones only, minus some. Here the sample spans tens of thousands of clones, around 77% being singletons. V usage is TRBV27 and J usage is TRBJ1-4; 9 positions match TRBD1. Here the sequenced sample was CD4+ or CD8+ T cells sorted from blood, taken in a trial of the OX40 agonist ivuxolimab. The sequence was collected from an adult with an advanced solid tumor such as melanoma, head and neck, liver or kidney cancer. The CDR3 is CASSNGQGREKLFF. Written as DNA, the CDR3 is TGTGCCAGCAGCAATGGACAGGGGCGAGAAAAACTGTTTTTT. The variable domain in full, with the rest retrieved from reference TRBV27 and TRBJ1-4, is EAQVTQNPRYLITVTGKKLTVTCSQNMNHEYMSWYRQDPGLGLRQIYYSMNVEVTDKGDVPEGYKVSRKEKRNFPLILESPSPNQTSLYFCASSNGQGREKLFFGSGTQLSVL.